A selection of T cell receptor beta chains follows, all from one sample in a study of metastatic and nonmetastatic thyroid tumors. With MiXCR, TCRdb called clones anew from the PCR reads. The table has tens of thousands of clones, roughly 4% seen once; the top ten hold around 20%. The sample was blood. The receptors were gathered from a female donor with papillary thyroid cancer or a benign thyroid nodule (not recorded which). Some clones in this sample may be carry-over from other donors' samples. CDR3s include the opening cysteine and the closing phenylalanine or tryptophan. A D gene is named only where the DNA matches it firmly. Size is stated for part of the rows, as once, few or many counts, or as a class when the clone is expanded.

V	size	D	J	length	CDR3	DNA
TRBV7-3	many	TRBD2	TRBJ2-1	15	CASSTGTRNLGEQFF	TGTGCCAGCAGCACCGGGACTAGAAACCTGGGTGAGCAGTTCTTC
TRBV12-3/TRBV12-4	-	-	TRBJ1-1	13	CASSLRDNTEAFF	TGTGCCAGCAGTTTAAGGGATAACACTGAAGCTTTCTTT
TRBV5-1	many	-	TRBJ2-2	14	CASKKSPDTGELFF	TGCGCCAGCAAGAAGTCACCGGACACCGGGGAGCTGTTTTTT
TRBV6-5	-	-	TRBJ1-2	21	CASSYSKGRGTPGGKDYGYTF	TGTGCCAGCAGTTACTCAAAGGGGCGGGGGACGCCGGGGGGTAAAGACTATGGCTACACCTTC
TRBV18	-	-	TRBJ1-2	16	CASSLERGVANYGYTF	TGTGCCAGCTCACTCGAACGGGGTGTAGCTAACTATGGCTACACCTTC
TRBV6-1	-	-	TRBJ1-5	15	CASGGPRFRGAAQHF	TGTGCCAGCGGCGGGCCCCGCTTCAGGGGCGCGGCCCAGCATTTT
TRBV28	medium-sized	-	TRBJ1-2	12	CASSSPTYGYTF	TGTGCCAGCAGTTCCCCGACTTATGGCTACACCTTC
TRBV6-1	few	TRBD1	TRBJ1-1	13	CASRGQMNTEAFF	TGTGCCAGCAGGGGACAGATGAACACTGAAGCTTTCTTT
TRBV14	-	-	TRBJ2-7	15	CASSSHGAVTYEQYF	TGTGCCAGTAGCAGCCACGGAGCGGTAACCTACGAGCAGTACTTC
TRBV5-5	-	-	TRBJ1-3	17	CASSHFPPRPSGNTIYF	TGTGCCAGCAGCCACTTCCCCCCACGGCCTTCTGGAAACACCATATATTTT
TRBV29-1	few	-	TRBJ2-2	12	CSVEGSSWELFF	TGCAGCGTAGAGGGGTCGTCGTGGGAGCTGTTTTTT
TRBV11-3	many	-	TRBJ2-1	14	CASSLGFSYNEQFF	TGTGCCAGCAGCTTAGGTTTCTCGTACAATGAGCAGTTCTTC
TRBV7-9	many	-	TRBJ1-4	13	CASSFRQAEKLFF	TGTGCCAGCAGCTTTCGCCAGGCAGAAAAACTGTTTTTT
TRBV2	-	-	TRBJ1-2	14	CASSGCRDGGGYTF	TGTGCCAGCAGCGGCTGCAGGGACGGTGGTGGCTACACCTTC
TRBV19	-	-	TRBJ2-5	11	CASSKSEAQYF	TGTGCCAGTAGTAAAAGCGAGGCCCAGTACTTC
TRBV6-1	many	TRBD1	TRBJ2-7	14	CASVLTGERGEQYF	TGTGCCAGCGTCCTGACAGGGGAACGGGGCGAGCAGTACTTC